This T cell receptor beta chain came from a study of blood T cells in healthy people across ages. As regards this clonotype: At one of its ends the junction is not consistent with the germline gene, which may arise from a read error.

A sample-barcoded 5' primer and a J-beta primer mix were used in a second PCR of roughly 6 to 11 cycles. Every molecule of cDNA carried a tag from a template-switch adaptor with 12 random nucleotides. TCRdb re-analysed the 5' RACE reads in MiXCR, keeping a single row per CDR3 protein. The sample holds hundreds of thousands of distinct CDR3 sequences, about 30% seen once. Healthy Caucasian individuals from Russia aged about 6 to 95 were enrolled as donors. In each sample, at least 6 million PBMCs were isolated. Per the germline V gene, CDR1 is MNHEY and CDR2 is SVGAGI. The CDR3 is made up of 16 amino acids.

This chain joins TRBV6-5 and TRBJ1-4; 7 bases fit TRBD1. Sequenced input: blood. This clonotype originated in a woman older than 75 in good health. CDR3 sequence: CASSYDRVLNNEKRFF. In nucleotides, the CDR3 is TGTGCCAGCAGTTACGACAGGGTGTTAAACAATGAAAAACGGTTTTTT.